These 7 T cell receptor beta chains came from one sample sequenced in a study of T cells after yellow fever vaccination. TCRdb independently ran MiXCR on the 5' RACE reads; one entry per CDR3 protein. The sample has just under 600,000 distinct CDR3 sequences; roughly 14% are singletons. Sequenced material: PBMCs, taken on the day of the yellow fever booster vaccination. The receptors were sampled from a man aged 25-45 years who received the YFV17D yellow fever vaccine.

The rearrangement links TRBV5-4 to TRBJ2-7; D unresolved. Germline CDR1 reads SGHNT; CDR2 reads YYREEE (reference sequence). Trimming pared 3 bases from V and 6 bases from J, leaving 10 bases between. The CDR3 loop spans 12 amino acids. The CDR3 reads CASSYGLSEQYF. CDR3 coding DNA: TGTGCCAGCAGCTACGGCCTCTCCGAGCAGTACTTC.

This clonotype was counted many times. The chain joins TRBV30 to TRBJ2-7; D ambiguous. The CDR3 spans 11 residues. The V gene lost 0 bases and the J gene lost 4 bases, with 4 bases spanning the gap. The germline V gene encodes CDR1 GTSNPN and CDR2 SVGIG (reference sequence). The CDR3 is CAWSVRYEQYF. CDR3 sequence (DNA): TGTGCCTGGAGTGTACGATACGAGCAGTACTTC.

This clonotype has more than one count but fewer than ten. The genes are TRBV9 and TRBJ2-2, with TRBD2 matching 7 bases. J was trimmed by 3 bases and V by 3 bases; bases with no gene match: 8. CDR3 length equals 16 residues. Per germline, CDR1 SGDLS and CDR2 YYNGEE. For the CDR3, the DNA is TGTGCCAGCAGCGCCCCGGGGGGTTGGGACACCGGGGAGCTGTTTTTT. Its translation: CASSAPGGWDTGELFF.

This clonotype was counted at least ten times. V gene TRBV20-1 combines with J gene TRBJ2-5; perhaps D is TRBD1 or TRBD2 (7 bases each). This CDR3 comprises 15 residues. Trimming took 6 bases from V and 2 from J, leaving 19 bases between them. Germline V gene sequence: CDR1 DFQATT, CDR2 SNEGSKA (reference sequence). CDR3 residues: CSAEGASGRQETQYF. The CDR3 nucleotides read TGCAGTGCAGAGGGGGCTAGCGGACGACAAGAGACCCAGTACTTC.

In its sample, this clonotype was seen a few times. This chain joins TRBV4-1 and TRBJ2-1; the D call may be TRBD1 or TRBD2 (5 bases each). The germline V and J ends were trimmed by 1 base and 3 bases, with 25 bases remaining between them. The CDR3 sequence is 20 residues long. Germline lookup yields CDR1 MGHRA and CDR2 YSYEKL. The CDR3: CASSQAGIRGIIVGYNEQFF. The CDR3 DNA sequence: TGCGCCAGCAGCCAAGCAGGGATTCGAGGGATAATAGTAGGCTACAATGAGCAGTTCTTC.

The genes are TRBV15 and TRBJ2-3, with D possibly being TRBD1 (6 bases). This CDR3 has 16 amino acids. CDR1 and CDR2 (germline): LNHNV, YYDKDF (reference sequence). V dropped 3 bases and J dropped 4 bases, with 17 bases sitting between them. The chain's CDR3 is CATSSRLGARADTQYF. The DNA for the CDR3 is TGTGCCACCAGCAGCCGGCTGGGGGCGCGAGCAGATACGCAGTATTTT.

This clonotype has ten or more counts. The CDR3 DNA is TGCAGCGTTGATAATTCTGCAGGGACTGTCTCTGAAGCTTTCTTT. As protein: CSVDNSAGTVSEAFF. This sequence joins TRBV29-1 and TRBJ1-1, with D possibly being TRBD1 (5 bases). The CDR3 is 15 residues long. Trimming took off 3 bases at V and 6 bases at J, with 20 bases between the two ends. From germline, CDR1 is SQVTM and CDR2 ANQGSEA.